The rows below give T cell receptor beta chains drawn from one sample of a study of CD8+ T cells in alopecia areata. TCRdb's copy holds only in-frame clones and misses some; the assay was immunoSEQ multiplex PCR. Among fewer than 250,000 clones, 35% to 40% were seen once, and the ten largest hold 0.48%. This specimen consisted of CD4+ T cells sorted from blood, obtained at approximately week 30, from a patient treated with tofacitinib. These receptors were collected from a human donor with alopecia areata. CDR3s include the opening cysteine and the closing phenylalanine or tryptophan. D genes are given only for firm matches. Clone sizes are given selectively: once, few, many, or a class where the clone is expanded.

cdr3_length,clone_size,d_call,v_call,j_call,cdr3_aa,cdr3_nt
15,-,-,TRBV30,TRBJ1-2,CAWSVLPSSLGGYTF,TGTGCCTGGAGTGTACTTCCCTCATCCCTAGGAGGCTACACCTTC
17,-,TRBD1,TRBV7-3,TRBJ2-6,CASSLWTGFNGANVLTF,TGTGCCAGCAGCTTATGGACAGGGTTTAACGGGGCCAACGTCCTGACTTTC
13,once,-,TRBV2,TRBJ1-5,CASRPTGNQPQHF,TGTGCCAGCAGACCCACAGGGAATCAGCCCCAGCATTTT
13,-,TRBD1,TRBV5-4,TRBJ2-7,CASRRDSIYEQYF,TGTGCCAGCAGACGGGACAGCATCTACGAGCAGTACTTC
12,-,-,TRBV18,TRBJ1-1,CASSPNEGLAFF,TGTGCCAGCTCACCAAATGAAGGGTTAGCTTTCTTT
13,-,TRBD1,TRBV29-1,TRBJ1-2,CSVGTGNNYGYTF,TGCAGCGTCGGGACAGGGAATAACTATGGCTACACCTTC
15,once,TRBD1,TRBV7-3,TRBJ1-2,CASSPGQGTNYGYTF,TGTGCCAGCAGCCCGGGACAGGGGACTAACTATGGCTACACCTTC
15,-,TRBD2,TRBV11-2,TRBJ2-1,CASSLRTSMLNEQFF,TGTGCCAGCAGCTTAAGGACTAGCATGCTCAATGAGCAGTTCTTC
15,few,TRBD1,TRBV30,TRBJ1-2,CAWISQGAPGYGYTF,TGTGCCTGGATCTCACAGGGGGCGCCGGGCTATGGCTACACCTTC
14,-,-,TRBV5-1,TRBJ2-7,CASSLTDTLFEQYF,TGCGCCAGCAGCTTAACGGACACGCTTTTCGAGCAGTACTTC
13,-,-,TRBV5-6,TRBJ1-1,CASTRGVNTEAFF,TGTGCCAGCACACGAGGGGTGAACACTGAAGCTTTCTTT
13,-,-,TRBV19,TRBJ2-1,CASRDPPGNEQFF,TGTGCCAGTAGGGATCCCCCAGGGAATGAGCAGTTCTTC
15,-,TRBD1,TRBV2,TRBJ2-5,CASSIDRGIRETQYF,TGTGCCAGCAGTATAGACAGGGGAATACGGGAGACCCAGTACTTC
14,few,-,TRBV2,TRBJ1-5,CASNSQGTHQPQHF,TGTGCCAGCAATTCTCAGGGGACCCATCAGCCCCAGCATTTT
17,few,TRBD2,TRBV7-9,TRBJ2-1,CASSQETGTRRFHEQFF,TGTGCCAGCAGCCAAGAAACCGGGACTAGGCGCTTCCATGAGCAGTTCTTC
15,-,-,TRBV7-3,TRBJ1-1,CASSFSGTVNTEAFF,TGTGCCAGCAGCTTCAGCGGGACTGTGAACACTGAAGCTTTCTTT
17,-,-,TRBV25-1,TRBJ2-2,CASSESWGRANTGELFF,TGTGCCAGCAGTGAATCTTGGGGTAGGGCGAACACCGGGGAGCTGTTTTTT
13,few,-,TRBV27,TRBJ2-1,CASSLISTYEQFF,TGTGCCAGCAGTTTAATCAGTACCTATGAGCAGTTCTTC
17,-,-,TRBV5-1,TRBJ2-4,CASSPIPGDLAKNIQYF,TGCGCCAGCAGTCCGATTCCAGGGGACCTAGCCAAAAACATTCAGTACTTC
14,-,-,TRBV7-7,TRBJ2-5,CASSLGANKETQYF,TGTGCTAGCAGCCTAGGAGCCAATAAAGAGACCCAGTACTTC
16,-,TRBD1,TRBV30,TRBJ2-7,CAWSVLPTRTGGEQYF,TGTGCCTGGAGTGTCCTCCCAACCCGGACAGGGGGTGAGCAGTACTTC
16,few,-,TRBV12-5,TRBJ2-4,CASGLVLWVLKNIQYF,TGTGCTAGTGGTTTGGTACTCTGGGTTTTAAAAAACATTCAGTACTTC
14,-,TRBD1,TRBV12-5,TRBJ2-7,CASGLGGQAYEQYF,TGTGCTAGTGGTTTGGGGGGACAGGCCTACGAGCAGTACTTC
14,few,-,TRBV7-9,TRBJ1-4,CASSPGTEGEKLFF,TGTGCCAGCAGCCCCGGGACGGAAGGGGAAAAACTGTTTTTT
16,-,-,TRBV4-2,TRBJ2-2,CASSPDRYAGSGELFF,TGTGCCAGCAGCCCGGATAGATACGCGGGGTCCGGGGAGCTGTTTTTT
14,few,TRBD2,TRBV14,TRBJ2-1,CASSQGTSGNEQFF,TGTGCCAGCAGCCAAGGGACTAGCGGCAATGAGCAGTTCTTC
14,-,-,TRBV30,TRBJ2-3,CARSEGAVADTQYF,TGTGCCCGGAGTGAAGGTGCGGTCGCAGATACGCAGTATTTT
14,few,-,TRBV4-1,TRBJ2-7,CASSQVEGGYEQYF,TGCGCCAGCAGCCAAGTAGAAGGGGGTTACGAGCAGTACTTC
16,-,TRBD1,TRBV5-1,TRBJ2-1,CASSLDVTGAWNEQFF,TGCGCCAGCAGCTTGGATGTGACAGGGGCCTGGAATGAGCAGTTCTTC
15,-,-,TRBV7-2,TRBJ2-3,CASSLALGSTDTQYF,TGTGCCAGCAGCTTAGCGCTAGGTAGCACAGATACGCAGTATTTT
16,-,TRBD1,TRBV2,TRBJ1-2,CASSIRLGDRNYGYTF,TGTGCCAGCAGCATAAGACTTGGGGACAGGAACTATGGCTACACCTTC
12,-,-,TRBV5-1,TRBJ2-5,CASSVGEETQYF,TGCGCCAGCAGCGTGGGCGAAGAGACCCAGTACTTC
15,few,-,TRBV19,TRBJ1-5,CATQAGIGVNQPQHF,TGTGCCACTCAGGCGGGGATCGGGGTCAATCAGCCCCAGCATTTT
15,-,TRBD1,TRBV7-2,TRBJ2-1,CASSARDRGIHEQFF,TGTGCCAGCAGCGCCCGGGACAGGGGGATTCATGAGCAGTTCTTC
13,-,-,TRBV6-1,TRBJ1-2,CASSLQRNYGYTF,TGTGCCAGCAGTCTACAGAGAAACTATGGCTACACCTTC
16,few,-,TRBV23-1,TRBJ1-1,CASSHSGYGENTEAFF,TGCGCCAGCAGTCACTCTGGGTACGGAGAGAACACTGAAGCTTTCTTT
14,-,-,TRBV18,TRBJ1-2,CASSPAAGSDGYTF,TGTGCCAGCTCACCAGCGGCAGGGTCCGATGGCTACACCTTC
14,-,TRBD1,TRBV4-3,TRBJ1-5,CASRSTGFNQPQHF,TGCGCCAGCAGGTCGACAGGGTTCAATCAGCCCCAGCATTTT